This passage covers 12 T cell receptor beta chains from one sample sequenced in a study of beta chain features in type 1 diabetes. The study reverse transcribed the entire isolated RNA, so it sequenced expressed TCRB transcripts. TCRdb's copy holds only in-frame clones and misses some; the assay was immunoSEQ multiplex PCR. The sample consists of about 260,000 clones, about 70% of them appearing once. Sequencing was done on a sample of naive CD4+ T cells from blood. The receptors originated from a man aged 30 to 45 in good health.

The chain employs TRBV5-1 and TRBJ2-6; D is undetermined. The CDR3 extends over 15 amino acids. CDR1 is SGHRS, CDR2 YFSETQ, per germline. Between the trimmed V and J ends, which lost 0 bases and 0 bases, there was a span of 4 bases. This CDR3 is CASSLVSSGANVLTF. The CDR3 DNA follows: TGCGCCAGCAGCTTGGTGTCCTCTGGGGCCAACGTCCTGACTTTC.

The rearrangement links TRBV30 to TRBJ2-4; D unclear. This CDR3 is 14 amino acids long. V lost 0 bases and J lost 0, with 6 bases in between. CDR1 and CDR2 (germline): GTSNPN, SVGIG (reference sequence). The CDR3 sequence: CAWSVPGAKNIQYF. CDR3 coding DNA: TGTGCCTGGAGTGTACCCGGAGCCAAAAACATTCAGTACTTC.

J is TRBJ2-5 and V is TRBV30, with D hard to call. There are 12 residues in the CDR3. Germline lookup yields CDR1 GTSNPN and CDR2 SVGIG (reference sequence). Trimming took 2 bases from V and 5 from J, leaving 9 bases between them. This CDR3 is CAWSRKGETQYF. CDR3 bases: TGTGCCTGGAGTCGGAAAGGGGAGACCCAGTACTTC.

The chain is built from TRBV30 and TRBJ1-3; D is undetermined. The CDR3 consists of 15 residues. From germline, CDR1 is GTSNPN and CDR2 SVGIG (reference sequence). Between the trimmed V and J ends, which lost 3 bases and 0 bases, there was a span of 12 bases. This CDR3 is CAWSGVLRSGNTIYF. Written as DNA, the CDR3 is TGTGCCTGGAGCGGAGTCTTACGCTCTGGAAACACCATATATTTT.

The rearrangement joins TRBV7-8 to TRBJ2-3, with 14 bases matching TRBD2. Germline values: CDR1 SGHVS, CDR2 FQNEAQ. The CDR3 is 18 amino acids. V trimming: 5 bases; J trimming: 1 base; junction bases outside the gene matches: 8. As DNA, the CDR3 is TGTGCCAGCAGCGTTACCGGGACTAGCGGGAGAGGCACAGATACGCAGTATTTT. Protein: CASSVTGTSGRGTDTQYF.

The chain recombines TRBV30 with TRBJ2-7; 10 bases map to TRBD1. Germline assignment: CDR1 GTSNPN and CDR2 SVGIG (reference sequence). V lost 1 base, J lost 6 bases, and 9 bases stayed unmatched. The CDR3 consists of 15 residues. CDR3 protein: CAWSGPTGGISEQYF. For the CDR3, the DNA is TGTGCCTGGAGTGGCCCGACAGGGGGCATTTCCGAGCAGTACTTC.

V gene TRBV14 combines with J gene TRBJ2-7; D might be TRBD1 (6 bases). V lost 2 bases and J 2 bases, leaving 7 bases between the germline ends. Germline CDR1 reads SGHDN; CDR2 reads FVKESK. The CDR3 runs to 13 residues. This CDR3 is CASSQWGPYEQYF. The CDR3 bases are TGTGCCAGCAGCCAATGGGGGCCCTACGAGCAGTACTTC.

The genes are TRBV6-1 and TRBJ2-7, with 7 nucleotides matching TRBD1. The CDR3 is 15 amino acids. Germline trimming cut 2 bases from V and 5 bases from J; bases unmatched to any gene: 9. Germline values: CDR1 MNHNS, CDR2 SASEGT. CDR3: CASSEPGNRGHEQYF. The CDR3, as DNA: TGTGCCAGCAGTGAACCTGGGAACAGGGGCCACGAGCAGTACTTC.

CDR3 sequence: CSVGRGDNSPLHF. Here the CDR3 DNA reads TGCAGCGTTGGTAGAGGGGATAATTCACCCCTCCACTTT. The chain recombines TRBV29-1 with TRBJ1-6; a weak D match, TRBD1 (5 bases). From germline, CDR1 is SQVTM and CDR2 ANQGSEA. The V end was cut by 4 bases, the J end by 5 bases, with 9 bases between. This CDR3 spans 13 amino acids.

The chain carries TRBV10-3 and TRBJ2-7; D possibly uses TRBD1 or TRBD2 (5 bases each). Trimming shortened V by 7 bases and J by 0 bases, and 10 bases separated the two germline ends. CDR1 ENHRY and CDR2 SYGVKD come from the germline V gene. CDR3 length equals 13 residues. CDR3 nucleotides: TGTGCCATCAACGCAGGGAGCTCCTACGAGCAGTACTTC. Translation: CAINAGSSYEQYF.

This clone has just a few counts. This sample includes further DNA sequences coding for the same CDR3. J is TRBJ2-3 and V is TRBV30; D may be TRBD1 (6 bases). Trimming removed 0 bases at V and 4 bases at J, with 8 bases between. CDR1 GTSNPN and CDR2 SVGIG come from the germline V gene (reference sequence). The CDR3 covers 13 residues. CDR3 in DNA: TGTGCCTGGAGTGTAAGGGGGTCAGATACGCAGTATTTT. This codes for CAWSVRGSDTQYF. Full variable domain (outside the CDR3, taken from reference TRBV30 and TRBJ2-3): SQTIHQWPATLVQPVGSPLSLECTVEGTSNPNLYWYRQAAGRGLQLLFYSVGIGQISSEVPQNLSASRPQDRQFILSSKKLLLSDSGFYLCAWSVRGSDTQYFGPGTRLTVL.

The CDR3, as DNA: TGCAGCGTTGGGACAGGGGTGGAGATTCAGTACTTC. Translating gives CSVGTGVEIQYF. This chain uses TRBV29-1 with TRBJ2-4, with 9 bases aligning to TRBD1. Trimming cost V 4 bases and J 10 bases; bases outside gene matches: 5. The CDR3 length is 12 residues. CDR1 and CDR2 from the germline V gene are SQVTM and ANQGSEA.